This T cell receptor (beta chain) was recorded in a study of T cells after yellow fever vaccination. Study details: Each low-cell-number fraction was prepared by means of SMART-Seq v4 Ultra Low Input. Broader study findings: Some clonotypes, a small share, were shared between CD4 and CD8 compartments.

For TCR, cDNA came from 5'RACE template switching, which added a universal primer site and UMIs. TCRdb analysed the 5' RACE reads with MiXCR anew, one entry per CDR3 protein. The sample has around 140,000 distinct CDR3 sequences; 5% to 8% are singletons. This clonotype was counted between two and nine times. The antigen remains undetermined. In germline, CDR1 is LGHDT, CDR2 YNNKEL (reference sequence). J gave up 8 bases and V 4 bases, and 8 bases lay outside the gene matches. The CDR3 is 15 residues long. This TCR was sampled from a man aged 25-45 years who received the YFV17D yellow fever vaccine. The chain recombines TRBV3-1 with TRBJ1-4, with 9 nucleotides matching TRBD1. The sequencing used CD4+ T cells sorted from PBMCs, collected 10 days after the yellow fever booster vaccination. The CDR3 coding sequence is TGTGCCAGCAGCCTCGAGGGACAGGGAGACGAAAAACTGTTTTTT. Protein sequence: CASSLEGQGDEKLFF.